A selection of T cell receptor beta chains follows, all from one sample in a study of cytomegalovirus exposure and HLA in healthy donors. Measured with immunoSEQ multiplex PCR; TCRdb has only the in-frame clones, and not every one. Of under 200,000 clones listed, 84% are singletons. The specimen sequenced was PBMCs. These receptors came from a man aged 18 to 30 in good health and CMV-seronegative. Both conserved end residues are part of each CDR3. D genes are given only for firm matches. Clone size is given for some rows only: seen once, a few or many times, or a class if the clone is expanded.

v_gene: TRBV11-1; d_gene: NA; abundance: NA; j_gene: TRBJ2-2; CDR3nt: TGTGCCAGCAGCTTAGTAGGGGTGGACACCGGGGAGCTGTTTTTT; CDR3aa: CASSLVGVDTGELFF
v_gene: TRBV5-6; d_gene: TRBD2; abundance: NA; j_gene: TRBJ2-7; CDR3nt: TGTGCCAGCAGCTTACTAGCGGGGGCCTACGAGCAGTACTTC; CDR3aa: CASSLLAGAYEQYF
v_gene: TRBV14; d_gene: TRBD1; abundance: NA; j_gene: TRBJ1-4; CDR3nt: TGTGCCAGCCGACAGGGCGAGAGTTTTGCAACTAATGAAAAACTGTTTTTT; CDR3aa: CASRQGESFATNEKLFF
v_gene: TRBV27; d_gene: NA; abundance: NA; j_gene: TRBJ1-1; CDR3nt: TGTGCCAGCACCGCGGCGGTGAACACTGAAGCTTTCTTT; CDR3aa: CASTAAVNTEAFF
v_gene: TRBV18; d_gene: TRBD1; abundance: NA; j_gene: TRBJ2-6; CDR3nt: TGTGCCAGCTCACTTACACAGGGGGCTGGGGCCAACGGCCTGACTTTC; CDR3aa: CASSLTQGAGANGLTF
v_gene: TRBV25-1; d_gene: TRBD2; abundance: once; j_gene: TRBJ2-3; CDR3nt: TGTGCCAGCGATCGTAGCGGGAGCGCTAGCACAGATACGCAGTATTTT; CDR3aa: CASDRSGSASTDTQYF
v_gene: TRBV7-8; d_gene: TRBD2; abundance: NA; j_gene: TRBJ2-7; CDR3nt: TGTGCCAGCGGCCCCCTTGGCGGGAGATCGTCCTACGAGCAGTACTTC; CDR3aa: CASGPLGGRSSYEQYF
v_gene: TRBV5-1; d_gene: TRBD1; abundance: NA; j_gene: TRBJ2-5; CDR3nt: TGCGCCAGCAGCAACTACACAGGGGTATGGGAGACCCAGTACTTC; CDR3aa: CASSNYTGVWETQYF
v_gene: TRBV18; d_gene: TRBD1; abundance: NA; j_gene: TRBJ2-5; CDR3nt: TGTGCCAGCTCACCACTGGGGACAGGCCAAGAGACCCAGTACTTC; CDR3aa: CASSPLGTGQETQYF
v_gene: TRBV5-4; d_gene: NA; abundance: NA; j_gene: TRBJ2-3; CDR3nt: TGTGCCACCACCCCCGCCGGAGGGGCCAACACAGATACGCAGTATTTT; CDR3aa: CATTPAGGANTDTQYF
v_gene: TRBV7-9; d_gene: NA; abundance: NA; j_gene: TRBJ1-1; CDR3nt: TGTGCCAGCAGCTTAGTTAAGGGGGTCGACACTGAAGCTTTCTTT; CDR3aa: CASSLVKGVDTEAFF
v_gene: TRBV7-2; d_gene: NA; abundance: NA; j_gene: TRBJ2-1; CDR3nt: TGTGCCAGCAGCTCCCGAGGGGGAATTGGGGACAATGAGCAGTTCTTC; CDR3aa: CASSSRGGIGDNEQFF
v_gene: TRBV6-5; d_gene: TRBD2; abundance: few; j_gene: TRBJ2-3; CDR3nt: TGTGCCAGCAGACCAGGACTAGGAGGTACGCAGTATTTT; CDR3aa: CASRPGLGGTQYF
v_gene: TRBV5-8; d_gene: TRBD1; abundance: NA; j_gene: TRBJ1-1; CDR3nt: TGTGCCAGCAGCTTCTTAGGGGGCAGGACTGAAGCTTTCTTT; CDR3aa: CASSFLGGRTEAFF
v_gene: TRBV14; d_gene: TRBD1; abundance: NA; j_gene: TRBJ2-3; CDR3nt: TGTGCCAGCAGCCGGGGACAGAGATACACAGATACGCAGTATTTT; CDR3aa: CASSRGQRYTDTQYF
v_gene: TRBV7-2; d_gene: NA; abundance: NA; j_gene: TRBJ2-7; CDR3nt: TGTGCCAGCAGATACACCGCGGGCTGGGCCTACGAGCAGTACTTC; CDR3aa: CASRYTAGWAYEQYF
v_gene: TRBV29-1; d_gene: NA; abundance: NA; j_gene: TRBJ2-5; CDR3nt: TGCAGCGTTGATGGGACACCCGACCCGAACCAAGAGACCCAGTACTTC; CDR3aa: CSVDGTPDPNQETQYF
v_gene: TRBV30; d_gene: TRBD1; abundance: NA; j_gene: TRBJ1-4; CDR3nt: TGTGCCCGCCAGGACAGGGGAAATGAAAAACTGTTTTTT; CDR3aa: CARQDRGNEKLFF
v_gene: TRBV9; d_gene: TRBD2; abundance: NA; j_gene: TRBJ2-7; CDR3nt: TGTGCCAGCGTCTTTGCTAGCGGGAGCTCCTACGAGCAGTACTTC; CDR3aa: CASVFASGSSYEQYF
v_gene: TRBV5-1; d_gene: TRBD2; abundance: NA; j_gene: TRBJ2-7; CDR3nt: TGCGCCAGCAGCCCCTTAGCGGGACCGACTAACTACGAGCAGTACTTC; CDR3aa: CASSPLAGPTNYEQYF
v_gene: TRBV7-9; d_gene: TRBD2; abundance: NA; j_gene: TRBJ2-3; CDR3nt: TGTGCCAGCAGCTTACCAACCGGGACTAGCGGGAGGACAGATACGCAGTATTTT; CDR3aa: CASSLPTGTSGRTDTQYF
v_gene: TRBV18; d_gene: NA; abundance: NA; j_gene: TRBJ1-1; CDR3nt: TGTGCCAGCTCGCCTCCATCAGGGTCGAACACTGAAGCTTTCTTT; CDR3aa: CASSPPSGSNTEAFF
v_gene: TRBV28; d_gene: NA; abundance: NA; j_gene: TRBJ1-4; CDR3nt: TGTGCCAGCAGTTTCCCCAGTACGTTACCAACTAATGAAAAACTGTTTTTT; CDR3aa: CASSFPSTLPTNEKLFF
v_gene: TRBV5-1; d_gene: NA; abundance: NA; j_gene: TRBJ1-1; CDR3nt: TGCGCCAGCAGCTTGGAGGGGTCAGGGGCTTTCTTT; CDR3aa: CASSLEGSGAFF
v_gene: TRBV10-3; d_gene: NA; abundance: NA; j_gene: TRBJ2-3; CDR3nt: TGTGCCTCCGGGGGGCTGGGCACAGATACGCAGTATTTT; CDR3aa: CASGGLGTDTQYF
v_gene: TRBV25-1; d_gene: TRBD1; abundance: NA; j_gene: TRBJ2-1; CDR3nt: TGTGCCAGCCTCCGACAGGGAGATAGGCACAATGAGCAGTTCTTC; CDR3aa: CASLRQGDRHNEQFF
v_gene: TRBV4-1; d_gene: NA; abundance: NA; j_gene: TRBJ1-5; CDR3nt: TGCGCCAGCAGCCAAGATTGGCCGCGGGGGGCGGCTCAGCCCCAGCATTTT; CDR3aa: CASSQDWPRGAAQPQHF
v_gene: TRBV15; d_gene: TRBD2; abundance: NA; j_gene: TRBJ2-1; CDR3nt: TGTGCCACCAGCAGAGCCGCACTAGCGGGAGGCTACAATGAGCAGTTCTTC; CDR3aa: CATSRAALAGGYNEQFF
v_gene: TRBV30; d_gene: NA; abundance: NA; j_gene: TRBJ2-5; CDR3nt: TGTGCCTGGGGGGGAGGACCCCAAGAGACCCAGTACTTC; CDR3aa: CAWGGGPQETQYF
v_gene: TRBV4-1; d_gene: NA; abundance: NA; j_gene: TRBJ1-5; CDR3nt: TGCGCCAGCAGCCAAGACCGGGAGGGGTTTCAGCCCCAGCATTTT; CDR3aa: CASSQDREGFQPQHF
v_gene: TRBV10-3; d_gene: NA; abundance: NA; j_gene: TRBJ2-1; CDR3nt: TGTGCCATCACCAGGGACTTGGCCTACAATGAGCAGTTCTTC; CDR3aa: CAITRDLAYNEQFF
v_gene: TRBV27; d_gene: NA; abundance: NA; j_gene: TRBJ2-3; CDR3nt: TGTGCCAGCAGGGCTACAGGGACCCTCGCAGATACGCAGTATTTT; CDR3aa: CASRATGTLADTQYF
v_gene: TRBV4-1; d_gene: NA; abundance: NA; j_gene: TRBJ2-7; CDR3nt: TGCGCCAGCAGCCAAACAGAATACTACGAGCAGTACTTC; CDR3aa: CASSQTEYYEQYF
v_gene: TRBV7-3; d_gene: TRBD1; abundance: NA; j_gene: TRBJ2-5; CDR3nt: TGTGCCAGCAGCCTTGGAGGGACAGGGGCAGAGACCCAGTACTTC; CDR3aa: CASSLGGTGAETQYF
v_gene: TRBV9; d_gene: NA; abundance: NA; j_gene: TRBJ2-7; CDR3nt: TGTGCCAGAAAAGGAGACTCCTACGAGCAGTACTTC; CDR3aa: CARKGDSYEQYF
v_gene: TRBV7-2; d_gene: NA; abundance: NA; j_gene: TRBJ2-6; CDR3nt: TGTGCCAGCGGACTGTCCCTGGGGGCCAACGTCCTGACTTTC; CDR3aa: CASGLSLGANVLTF
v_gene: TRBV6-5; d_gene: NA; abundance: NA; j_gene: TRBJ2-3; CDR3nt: TGTGCCAGCAGTGCGCCTTCAGATACGCAGTATTTT; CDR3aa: CASSAPSDTQYF
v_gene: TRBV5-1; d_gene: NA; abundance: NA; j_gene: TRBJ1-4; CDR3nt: TGCGCCAGCAGCCGCGGGGGAAGTAATGAAAAACTGTTTTTT; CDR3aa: CASSRGGSNEKLFF
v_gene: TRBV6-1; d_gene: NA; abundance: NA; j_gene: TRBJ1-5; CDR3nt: TGTGCCAGCAGTGAACTGAGGGACAATTTAGGGAATCAGCCCCAGCATTTT; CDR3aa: CASSELRDNLGNQPQHF
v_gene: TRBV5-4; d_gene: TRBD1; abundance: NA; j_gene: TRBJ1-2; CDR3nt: TGTGCCAGCAGCTTGGCATCGGACAGGGAATATGGCTACACCTTC; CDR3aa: CASSLASDREYGYTF
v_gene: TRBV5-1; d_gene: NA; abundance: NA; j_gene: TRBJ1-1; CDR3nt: TGCGCCAGCAGTCCAGGGGCGTTGACTGAAGCTTTCTTT; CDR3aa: CASSPGALTEAFF
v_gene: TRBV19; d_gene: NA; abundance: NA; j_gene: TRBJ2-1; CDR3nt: TGTGCCAGTAGGACTCAGGGCAATGAGCAGTTCTTC; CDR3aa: CASRTQGNEQFF
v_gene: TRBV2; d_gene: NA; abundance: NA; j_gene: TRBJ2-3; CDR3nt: TGTGCCAGCGGACAGATCACAGATACGCAGTATTTT; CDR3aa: CASGQITDTQYF
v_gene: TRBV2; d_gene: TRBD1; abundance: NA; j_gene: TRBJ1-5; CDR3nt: TGTGCCAGCAGGGATCGGGACAGGGGTGTAGGCAATCAGCCCCAGCATTTT; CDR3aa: CASRDRDRGVGNQPQHF
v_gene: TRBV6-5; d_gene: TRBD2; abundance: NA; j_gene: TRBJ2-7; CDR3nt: TGTGCCAGCAGAAACCTAGCGGGTTGGTACTTC; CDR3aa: CASRNLAGWYF
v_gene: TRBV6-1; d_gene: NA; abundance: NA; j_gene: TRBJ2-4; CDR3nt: TGTGCCAGCAGTGACACAGGGAGAAACATTCAGTACTTC; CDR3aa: CASSDTGRNIQYF
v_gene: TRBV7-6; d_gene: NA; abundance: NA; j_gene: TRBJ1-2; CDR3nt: TGTGCCAGCAGCTTAGCGACCAGGGTGATCCTCGATTATGGCTACACCTTC; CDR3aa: CASSLATRVILDYGYTF
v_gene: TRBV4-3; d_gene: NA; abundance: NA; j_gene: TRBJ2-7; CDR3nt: TGCGCCAGCAGCCAAGAGAGGGAAGTCCCCTACGAGCAGTACTTC; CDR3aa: CASSQEREVPYEQYF
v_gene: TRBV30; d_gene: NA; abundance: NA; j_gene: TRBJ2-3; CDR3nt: TGTGCCTTGGGACATATGGCAGATACGCAGTATTTT; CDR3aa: CALGHMADTQYF
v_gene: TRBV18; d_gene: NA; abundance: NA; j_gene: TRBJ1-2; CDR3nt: TGTGCCAGCTCACCAGACACCCCGCGGGATGGCTACACCTTC; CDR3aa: CASSPDTPRDGYTF
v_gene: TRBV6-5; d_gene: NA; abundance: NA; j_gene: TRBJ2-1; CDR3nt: TGTGCCAGCAGCCGAGGCGTAAGGAATGAGCAGTTCTTC; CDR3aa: CASSRGVRNEQFF
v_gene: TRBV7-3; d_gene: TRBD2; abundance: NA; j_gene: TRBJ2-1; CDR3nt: TGTGCCAGCAGCTCGGGACTAGCGGGGGAGGAGCAGTTCTTC; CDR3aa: CASSSGLAGEEQFF
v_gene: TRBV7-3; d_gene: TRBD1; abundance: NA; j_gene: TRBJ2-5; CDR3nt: TGTGCCAGCAGCCGCACAGGGGGCATAAAAGAGACCCAGTACTTC; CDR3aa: CASSRTGGIKETQYF
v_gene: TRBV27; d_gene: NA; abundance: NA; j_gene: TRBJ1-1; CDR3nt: TGTGCCAGCAGTTTTAGACAGAACACTGAAGCTTTCTTT; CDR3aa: CASSFRQNTEAFF
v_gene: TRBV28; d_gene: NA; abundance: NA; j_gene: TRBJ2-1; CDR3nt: TGTGCCAGCAGACAACCCTCAGGTTACAATGAGCAGTTCTTC; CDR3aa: CASRQPSGYNEQFF